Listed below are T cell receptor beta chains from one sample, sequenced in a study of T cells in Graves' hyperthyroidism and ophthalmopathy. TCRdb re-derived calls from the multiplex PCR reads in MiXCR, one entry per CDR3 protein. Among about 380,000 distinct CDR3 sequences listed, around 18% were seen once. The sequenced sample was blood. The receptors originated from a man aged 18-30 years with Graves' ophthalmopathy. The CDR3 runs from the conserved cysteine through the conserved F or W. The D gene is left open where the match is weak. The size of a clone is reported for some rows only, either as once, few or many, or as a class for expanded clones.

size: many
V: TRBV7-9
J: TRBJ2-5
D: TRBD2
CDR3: CASSLASGGPETQYF
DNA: TGTGCCAGCAGCTTGGCTAGCGGGGGCCCAGAGACCCAGTACTTC

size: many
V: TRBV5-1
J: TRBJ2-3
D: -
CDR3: CASSLRGPGDTQYF
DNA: TGCGCCAGCAGCCTGCGGGGGCCCGGGGATACGCAGTATTTT

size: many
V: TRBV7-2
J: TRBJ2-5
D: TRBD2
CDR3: CASSSGGPGETQYF
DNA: TGTGCCAGCTCTAGCGGGGGGCCGGGGGAGACCCAGTACTTC

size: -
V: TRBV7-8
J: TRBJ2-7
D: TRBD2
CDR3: CASSLLRGGPYEQYF
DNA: TGTGCCAGCAGCTTACTTCGGGGGGGACCCTACGAGCAGTACTTC

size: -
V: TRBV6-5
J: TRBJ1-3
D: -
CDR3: CASTYEGPGNTIYF
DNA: TGTGCCAGTACTTACGAGGGGCCTGGAAACACCATATATTTT

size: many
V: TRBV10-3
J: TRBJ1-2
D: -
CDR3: CAITADLASGYTF
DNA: TGTGCCATCACGGCGGACCTCGCTAGTGGCTACACCTTC

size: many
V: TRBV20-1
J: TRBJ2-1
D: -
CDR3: CSALVGSDYNEQFF
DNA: TGCAGTGCCCTCGTAGGGTCTGACTACAATGAGCAGTTCTTC

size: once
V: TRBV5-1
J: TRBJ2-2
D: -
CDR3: CASSSNRQGGAGELFF
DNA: TGCGCCAGCAGCTCGAACAGACAGGGAGGGGCCGGGGAGCTGTTTTTT

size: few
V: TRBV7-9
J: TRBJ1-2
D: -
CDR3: CASSLVGSVRGDGYTF
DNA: TGTGCCAGCAGCTTAGTTGGATCCGTGAGGGGCGATGGCTACACCTTC

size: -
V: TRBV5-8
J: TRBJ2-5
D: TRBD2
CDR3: CASRMPGLGAETQYF
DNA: TGTGCCAGCAGGATGCCGGGACTAGGGGCAGAGACCCAGTACTTC

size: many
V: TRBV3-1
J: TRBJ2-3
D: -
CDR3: CASSGRAPTDTQYF
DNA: TGTGCCAGCAGCGGCAGGGCCCCCACAGATACGCAGTATTTT

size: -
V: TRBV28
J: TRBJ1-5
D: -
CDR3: CASSGTYNNQPQHF
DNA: TGTGCCAGCAGCGGGACATACAACAATCAGCCCCAGCATTTT

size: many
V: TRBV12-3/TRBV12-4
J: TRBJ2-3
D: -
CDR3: CASSYASGTDTQYF
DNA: TGTGCCAGCAGTTACGCCTCGGGCACAGATACGCAGTATTTT

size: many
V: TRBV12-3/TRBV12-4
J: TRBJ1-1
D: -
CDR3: CASSFPTRREAFF
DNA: TGTGCCAGCAGCTTCCCTACTAGGCGTGAAGCTTTCTTT

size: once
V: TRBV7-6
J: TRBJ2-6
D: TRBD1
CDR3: CASSQGTVNSGANVLTF
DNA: TGTGCCAGCAGCCAGGGGACAGTCAACTCTGGGGCCAACGTCCTGACTTTC

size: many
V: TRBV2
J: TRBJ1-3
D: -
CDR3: CASREQGAGNTIYF
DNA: TGTGCCAGCAGAGAACAGGGTGCTGGAAACACCATATATTTT

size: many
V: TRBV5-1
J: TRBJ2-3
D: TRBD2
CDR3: CASSPGLAGDTDTQYF
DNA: TGCGCCAGCAGCCCGGGACTAGCGGGGGACACAGATACGCAGTATTTT

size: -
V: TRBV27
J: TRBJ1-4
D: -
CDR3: CASSGGNEKLFF
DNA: TGTGCCAGCAGTGGAGGTAATGAAAAACTGTTTTTT

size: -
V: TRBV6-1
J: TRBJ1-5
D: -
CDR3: CASNGASNQPQHF
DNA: TGTGCCAGCAACGGGGCTAGCAATCAGCCCCAGCATTTT

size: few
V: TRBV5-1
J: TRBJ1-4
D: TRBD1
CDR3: CASSLDGQGANEKLFF
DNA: TGCGCCAGCAGCTTGGATGGACAGGGGGCTAATGAAAAACTGTTTTTT

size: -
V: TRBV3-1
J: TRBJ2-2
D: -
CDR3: CASSHRTGELFF
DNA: TGTGCCAGCAGCCACCGCACCGGGGAGCTGTTTTTT

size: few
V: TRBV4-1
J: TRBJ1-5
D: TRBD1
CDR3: CASSQVWYRGPQPQHF
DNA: TGCGCCAGCAGCCAAGTTTGGTACAGGGGCCCTCAGCCCCAGCATTTT

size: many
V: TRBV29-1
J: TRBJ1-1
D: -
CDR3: CSVVGPVDTEAFF
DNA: TGCAGCGTTGTGGGACCTGTCGACACTGAAGCTTTCTTT

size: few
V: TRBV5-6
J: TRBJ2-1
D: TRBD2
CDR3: CASSQGTRVDEQFF
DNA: TGCGCCAGCAGCCAAGGGACTAGAGTCGATGAGCAGTTCTTC

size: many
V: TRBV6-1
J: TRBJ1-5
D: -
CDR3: CASSEEGWMGAGNQPQHF
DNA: TGTGCCAGCAGTGAAGAGGGGTGGATGGGTGCAGGCAATCAGCCCCAGCATTTT

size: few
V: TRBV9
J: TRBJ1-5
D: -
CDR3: CASSVGTSEPQHF
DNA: TGTGCCAGCAGCGTAGGGACTTCGGAGCCCCAGCATTTT

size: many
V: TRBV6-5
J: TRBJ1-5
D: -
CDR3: CASSYEQSNQPQHF
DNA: TGTGCCAGCAGTTACGAACAGAGCAATCAGCCCCAGCATTTT

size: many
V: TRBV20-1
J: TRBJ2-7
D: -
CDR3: CSAQQGISYEQYF
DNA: TGCAGTGCCCAGCAGGGAATCTCCTACGAGCAGTACTTC

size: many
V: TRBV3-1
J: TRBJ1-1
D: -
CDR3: CASSQAGMNTEAFF
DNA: TGTGCCAGCAGCCAAGCAGGGATGAACACTGAAGCTTTCTTT